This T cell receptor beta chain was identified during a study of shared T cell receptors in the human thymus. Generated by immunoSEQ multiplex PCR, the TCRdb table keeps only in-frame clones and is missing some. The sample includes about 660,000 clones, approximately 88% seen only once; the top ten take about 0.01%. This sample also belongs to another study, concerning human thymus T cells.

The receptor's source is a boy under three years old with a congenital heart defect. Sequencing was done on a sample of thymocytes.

The CDR3 loop is CASSERGSRYEQYF. CDR3 nucleotide sequence: TGTGCCAGCAGTGAAAGGGGATCACGCTACGAGCAGTACTTC. This chain uses TRBV2 with TRBJ2-7, with a possible D match to TRBD1 (5 bases). CDR1 and CDR2 (germline): SNHLY, FYNNEI. The CDR3 loop spans 14 amino acids. V lost 2 bases and J 3 bases, leaving 11 bases between the germline ends.